This T cell receptor (beta chain) was sequenced during a study of T-cell memory formation after mild COVID-19 (dated by TCRdb to the early 2020s). Broadly, across the study: TCR sequence clusters from the two donors were found to be largely donor specific. T-cell clones expanding and contracting after mild COVID-19 in two donors were tracked by longitudinal TCRalpha and TCRbeta repertoire sequencing. Two young, previously healthy adult volunteers, one female and one male, were included in the cohort.

Ficoll-Paque density gradient centrifugation was the method used to isolate PBMCs. General findings and caveats noted by the study authors: Whether the second-wave clones peaking on day 37 were SARS-CoV-2 specific was not confirmed. The study covered only a couple of mild cases, and larger cohorts including severe cases with pre-infection samples were considered necessary. Contracting CD4+ clones appeared mostly in the CM and EM memory subsets, whereas CD8+ clones were enriched in EMRA. Some responding clones were detected in pre-infection memory, which suggested that pre-existing cross-reactive memory T cells had joined the SARS-CoV-2 response. Clones that contracted from day 15 to 85 showed balanced CD4/CD8 phenotypes, whereas a second wave of clones that expanded from day 15 to 37 leaned towards CD4+.

At least ten counts were recorded for this clonotype. Its antigen target is currently unknown. The sample holds no much larger clone one base away, and base qualities are not on file. CDR1 is given as SGHRS and CDR2 as YFSETQ, both from the germline V gene. V is shortened by 1 base, J by 7 bases, and the region joining them spans 11 bases. From the cysteine through the phenylalanine, the CDR3 covers 13 amino acids. The only DNA kept is the CDR3, 39 bases in frame from the first base. Sequenced on an Illumina NovaSeq 6000. TCRalpha and TCRbeta cDNA libraries were constructed by 5'RACE with constant-segment primers, with sample barcodes and unique molecular identifiers being introduced. Trizol reagent was used to extract RNA from every sample. Library amplification was performed in two PCR steps, and a second sample barcode and Illumina TruSeq adapters were introduced in the second step. Sequencing of the libraries was done on an Illumina NovaSeq, producing 2 x 150 bp paired-end reads. In the source study's methods: The reads were demultiplexed and collapsed into UMI-guided consensus sequences using migec v1.2.7. Using mixcr v2.1.11, the UMI consensuses were aligned to TRA and TRB V and J templates and assembled into clonotypes. A clonotype was counted as expanded or contracted only when both edgeR and NoisET called the clonotype significant, with the noise models trained on biological replicates. For edgeR calls, the cutoffs were a false discovery rate-adjusted p below 0.01 and a log2 fold-change threshold of 1. As an exploratory analysis of dynamics, max-normalized trajectories of the 1000 most abundant clonotypes were examined with PCA combined with hierarchical clustering. The CD4 or CD8 phenotype of responding clones was assigned using the separately sequenced CD4+ and CD8+ repertoires. TCRdb passed the public sequencing reads through fastp at Q25 and MiXCR, retaining productive beta sequences. When rows share a CDR3 protein, they turn into one entry using the most common DNA and genes. The V and J calls follow TCRdb's processing rather than the paper's. Present in this sample are fewer than 250,000 distinct CDR3 sequences, over 9.5% of which were seen just once. Less than 4% of the sample rests with the top ten.

The chain links TRBV5-1 with TRBJ1-1; TRBD1 could be the D gene, as 6 bases match. The material sequenced was PBMCs or a T cell subset sorted from them (not recorded which). This receptor was identified in a man younger than 35 who had mild COVID-19 (a few samples of this study predate the infection). The sample titles of this study are shuffled in the database, so cell type and time point are left out; the donor was told from shared clones. In nucleotide form, the sequence is TGCGCCAGCAGCTTGACCACAGGGTTTGAAGCTTTCTTT. This is translated as CASSLTTGFEAFF.